A single sample gave rise to the 28 T cell receptor beta chains below, sequenced in a study of post-analysis software for immune sequencing data. Study-level results: Patients used five TRBV segments, including TRBV5-6, TRBV5-1 and TRBV20-1, more often than controls.

Antigens of these TCRs are unknown. The TCR beta cDNA libraries contained unique molecular identifiers. TCRdb re-analysed the PCR reads in MiXCR, keeping a single row per CDR3 protein. The sample includes 740,000 or so distinct CDR3 sequences, 53% of them seen just once. The specimen was blood. Receptor source: a girl between 10 and 17 years old with multiple sclerosis.

CDR3 nucleotides: TGTGCCAGCAGCTTAGGGACTAGCGGGGGGCCTCCCTACAATGAGCAGTACTTC. Translation gives CASSLGTSGGPPYNEQYF. The rearrangement links TRBV9 to TRBJ2-1; 15 nucleotides line up with TRBD2. Gene TRBJ2-7 matches the end of the DNA better, so the J call may be wrong. The CDR3 has 18 amino acids. Per the germline V gene, CDR1 is SGDLS and CDR2 is YYNGEE.

The chain uses TRBV5-1 and TRBJ2-4, with TRBD1 matching over 8 bases. Germline CDR1 reads SGHRS; CDR2 reads YFSETQ. The V segment lost 4 bases and the J segment 4 bases; nucleotides outside the gene matches: 4. The CDR3 covers 14 residues. The CDR3 coding sequence is TGCGCCAGCAGCCTCGGACAGGGAAAAAACATTCAGTACTTC. Its protein is CASSLGQGKNIQYF.

This clonotype has only a few counts. The chain recombines TRBV4-1 with TRBJ2-6; no reliable D call. This CDR3 comprises 15 residues. Germline assignment: CDR1 MGHRA and CDR2 YSYEKL. Between the trimmed V and J ends, which lost 0 bases and 3 bases, there was a span of 6 bases. DNA for the CDR3: TGCGCCAGCAGCCAAGAGCGAGTTGGGGCCAACGTCCTGACTTTC. Its protein product is CASSQERVGANVLTF.

This clonotype has a single count. The chain uses TRBV20-1 and TRBJ1-2; D not certain. CDR1 and CDR2 from the germline V gene are DFQATT and SNEGSKA (reference sequence). Trimming took off 7 bases at V and 2 bases at J, with 14 bases between the two ends. The CDR3 is made up of 13 amino acids. The CDR3 here is CSVARPGNYGYTF. The CDR3 DNA reads as TGCAGTGTCGCGCGACCCGGGAACTATGGCTACACCTTC.

This clonotype has a handful of counts. The chain carries TRBV4-1 and TRBJ2-3; D is ambiguous. The CDR3 is 16 amino acids. The V gene's germline CDR1 is MGHRA and CDR2 YSYEKL. Deletions cut 3 bases from V and 0 bases from J, with 13 bases between. The CDR3 DNA follows: TGCGCCAGCAGCCAGAGGCTAGACGGGAGCACAGATACGCAGTATTTT. Amino acids: CASSQRLDGSTDTQYF.

This sequence joins TRBV18 and TRBJ2-4; no reliable D call. The DNA end is a closer match to TRBJ2-7, so the J assignment may be wrong. Germline V lookup: CDR1 KGHSH, CDR2 LQKENI. The CDR3 covers 15 residues. The CDR3 DNA is TGTGCCAGCTCCCCGCCGGATACCCGGTCCTACGAGCAGTACTTC. Translating it yields CASSPPDTRSYEQYF.

CDR3 loop: CAIRGRGSEQYF. The CDR3 DNA reads as TGTGCCATCCGAGGGAGGGGGAGCGAGCAGTACTTC. This chain connects TRBV10-3 to TRBJ2-7; maybe TRBD2 (7 bases). Germline V gene lookup returns CDR1 ENHRY and CDR2 SYGVKD. With 8 bases removed from V and 6 bases from J, the gap between germline ends came to 14 bases. The CDR3 consists of 12 residues.

The chain joins TRBV7-9 to TRBJ2-7; 7 bases are shared with TRBD1. The CDR3 sequence is 13 residues long. Trimming cost V 1 base and J 9 bases; bases outside gene matches: 6. CDR1 and CDR2 (germline): SEHNR, FQNEAQ (reference sequence). For the CDR3, the DNA is TGTGCCAGCAGCTTAGTACAGGGGTCTGTGCAGTACTTC. Translating gives CASSLVQGSVQYF.

There are a few counts of this clonotype. The genes are TRBV5-1 and TRBJ2-1; D gene unclear. CDR1 is SGHRS and CDR2 is YFSETQ in the germline V gene. Trimming removed 0 bases from V and 6 bases from J, with 13 bases in between. CDR3 length: 15 amino acids. This CDR3 reads CASSLGWPMGNEQFF. The CDR3 DNA is TGCGCCAGCAGCTTGGGGTGGCCCATGGGCAATGAGCAGTTCTTC.

The chain recombines TRBV27 with TRBJ2-1; 11 positions match TRBD1. CDR3 length: 20 residues. Unmatched junction bases numbered 26, after V lost 9 bases and J lost 7 bases. CDR1 is MNHEY, CDR2 SMNVEV, per germline (reference sequence). The CDR3 is CARLEHERQEGQGARNEQFF. The CDR3 DNA follows: TGTGCCAGACTCGAGCATGAGCGGCAAGAAGGACAGGGGGCGCGGAATGAGCAGTTCTTC.

The V gene is TRBV6-5, the J gene TRBJ2-1; D unclear. V lost 2 bases and J 9 bases, leaving 8 bases between the germline ends. CDR3 length equals 12 residues. Germline V CDR1 and CDR2: MNHEY, SVGAGI. The CDR3, as DNA: TGTGCCAGCAGTTACGATGGAAGTGAGCAGTTCTTC. This sequence encodes CASSYDGSEQFF.

This rearrangement joins TRBV4-1 to TRBJ1-2, with D perhaps TRBD1 (5 bases). V lost 4 bases and J lost 0, with 12 bases in between. Germline V gives CDR1 MGHRA, CDR2 YSYEKL. The CDR3 contains 15 residues. CDR3 region: CASSRGPASNYGYTF. The CDR3 bases are TGCGCCAGCAGCCGGGGCCCAGCGTCTAACTATGGCTACACCTTC.

DNA of the CDR3: TGTGCCATCAGGGACTCAGCGGGAGTCAGCAATGAGCAGTTCTTC. This gives the protein CAIRDSAGVSNEQFF. This chain links TRBV10-3 with TRBJ2-1; 8 nucleotides match TRBD2. Germline-derived CDR1 and CDR2 are ENHRY and SYGVKD. Trimming at V came to 6 bases and at J to 6 bases, leaving 10 bases not matched to a gene. The CDR3 runs 15 residues.

V gene TRBV10-3 combines with J gene TRBJ2-5, with D maybe TRBD2 (6 bases). The V gene's germline CDR1 is ENHRY and CDR2 SYGVKD. V was cut by 6 bases and J by 4 bases, with 21 bases left in between. The CDR3 extends over 16 amino acids. The CDR3 DNA follows: TGTGCCATCAGGGGGCCTCCTAGCGTACTCGGAGAGACCCAGTACTTC. Its translation: CAIRGPPSVLGETQYF.

The chain joins TRBV14 to TRBJ2-1; 8 bases fit TRBD1. This CDR3 contains 12 residues. Germline CDR1 SGHDN, CDR2 FVKESK. Losses at the gene ends were 2 bases for V and 15 bases for J; bases not matched to a gene: 6. This CDR3 reads CASSQLTGVGFF. CDR3 DNA: TGTGCCAGCAGCCAACTGACAGGGGTTGGGTTCTTC.

The chain links TRBV20-1 to TRBJ2-1; the D gene is possibly TRBD2 (5 bases). Germline CDR1 is DFQATT and CDR2 is SNEGSKA (reference sequence). The CDR3 covers 15 residues. The ends were cut back, 5 bases at V and 5 bases at J, with 19 bases in the middle. DNA for the CDR3: TGCAGTGCTGGGCGCGGAGGCCCAAAGAACAATGAGCAGTTCTTC. Protein product: CSAGRGGPKNNEQFF.

The rearrangement uses TRBV10-3 and TRBJ2-1; TRBD2 aligns across 8 bases. The J segment lost 4 bases and the V segment lost 4 bases, leaving 6 bases of the junction unmatched. Germline assignment: CDR1 ENHRY and CDR2 SYGVKD. The CDR3 covers 15 residues. The CDR3 region is CAISVGGGSYNEQFF. The CDR3 DNA is TGTGCCATCAGTGTGGGCGGGGGGTCGTACAATGAGCAGTTCTTC.

V usage is TRBV6-5 and J usage is TRBJ2-1, with 7 bases lining up with TRBD1. Germline CDR1 is MNHEY and CDR2 is SVGAGI. There are 12 residues in the CDR3. V shed 5 bases and J 9 bases; nucleotides not matched to a gene: 4. CDR3: CASSLTGAEQFF. The CDR3 DNA sequence: TGTGCCAGCAGTCTAACAGGGGCTGAGCAGTTCTTC.

This clonotype was observed a few times. The chain links TRBV20-1 to TRBJ2-7; D gene ambiguous. The CDR3 consists of 12 residues. V lost 0 bases, J lost 9 bases, and 12 bases lay in between. Germline lookup yields CDR1 DFQATT and CDR2 SNEGSKA (reference sequence). CDR3 nucleotides: TGCAGTGCTAGAGATATGCAGAGAGGGCAGTACTTC. Translating it yields CSARDMQRGQYF.

V and J are TRBV12-3 or TRBV12-4 and TRBJ1-1; unclear D gene. The V end lost 7 bases, the J end lost 6 bases, and 12 bases lay between the germline ends. This CDR3 spans 12 amino acids. Here the CDR3 DNA reads TGTGCCAGCACCATGCCGGGAGCTGAAGCTTTCTTT. This codes for CASTMPGAEAFF.

This sequence joins TRBV27 and TRBJ2-4; no definite D call. The DNA end is more similar to TRBJ2-7, so the J call may be wrong. Germline V gene data show CDR1 as MNHEY and CDR2 as SMNVEV (reference sequence). The CDR3 loop spans 15 amino acids. The CDR3 coding sequence is TGTGCCAGCAGTCGAGACATGGCCTACTCGGGCGAGCAGTACTTC. It translates to CASSRDMAYSGEQYF.

In its sample, this clonotype was seen a few times. V usage is TRBV18 and J usage is TRBJ2-7, with 9 positions matching TRBD1. With V trimmed by 5 bases and J by 2 bases, 7 bases remained unmatched. The germline V gene has CDR1 KGHSH and CDR2 LQKENI. The CDR3 runs 15 residues. The CDR3: CASSAWGQGPYEQYF. The CDR3, as DNA: TGTGCCAGCTCAGCATGGGGACAGGGCCCCTACGAGCAGTACTTC.

The table lists this clonotype with a few counts. V gene TRBV7-8 combines with J gene TRBJ2-7; 9 bases agree with TRBD2. V gave up 5 bases and J gave up 4 bases; unmatched junction bases: 12. Germline V CDR1 and CDR2: SGHVS, FQNEAQ. The length of the CDR3 is 16 residues. DNA for the CDR3: TGTGCCAGCAGCAACGGGGGATTAGCGGGAGTTTACGAGCAGTACTTC. Protein sequence: CASSNGGLAGVYEQYF.

The rearrangement links TRBV11-2 to TRBJ2-5; maybe TRBD2 (6 bases). The DNA end is more similar to TRBJ2-7, so the J call may be wrong. This CDR3 is built from 14 residues. Germline-derived CDR1 and CDR2 are SGHAT and FQNNGV. The CDR3 region has the DNA TGTGCCAGCAGCCCGGGACTCGTCTCCTACGAGCAGTACTTC. Translating gives CASSPGLVSYEQYF.

The chain carries TRBV7-2 and TRBJ1-1; possible D gene TRBD1, 5 bases. Trimming cost V 2 bases and J 4 bases, with 14 bases left between them. Germline-derived CDR1 and CDR2 are SGHTA and FQGNSA. The CDR3 sequence is 15 residues long. The CDR3 protein is CASSLLWGGSTEAFF. CDR3 DNA sequence: TGTGCCAGCAGCTTATTGTGGGGGGGGAGCACTGAAGCTTTCTTT.

The rearrangement uses TRBV20-1 and TRBJ2-3, with 9 nucleotides matching TRBD2. V gave up 3 bases and J gave up 2 bases; unmatched junction bases: 18. Germline CDR1 is DFQATT and CDR2 is SNEGSKA (reference sequence). CDR3 length: 19 residues. The CDR3 DNA sequence: TGCAGTGCTAGGCCCACTCCCGGGACTAGCTTCTTCCTCACAGATACGCAGTATTTT. It is translated as CSARPTPGTSFFLTDTQYF.

CDR3 DNA sequence: TGCAGTGCCCCGGACAAATCTCGCGGCACTGAAGCTTTCTTT. As protein: CSAPDKSRGTEAFF. The V and J genes are TRBV20-1 and TRBJ1-1, with D tentatively TRBD1 (5 bases). The CDR3 is 14 residues long. The V end was cut by 6 bases, the J end by 4 bases, with 18 bases between. CDR1 DFQATT and CDR2 SNEGSKA come from the germline V gene (reference sequence).

The chain uses TRBV29-1 and TRBJ2-5; D is tentatively TRBD1 or TRBD2 (6 bases each). The CDR3 length is 13 residues. Germline-derived CDR1 and CDR2 are SQVTM and ANQGSEA. Trimming left V 3 bases short and J 4 bases short, with 12 bases between. CDR3 sequence reads: CSVDSGGTETQYF. In DNA form, the CDR3 reads TGCAGCGTTGATTCCGGGGGCACAGAGACCCAGTACTTC.